The entry below describes one T cell receptor (beta chain). The antigen remains undetermined. The germline V and J ends were trimmed by 3 bases and 4 bases, with 13 bases remaining between them. The CDR3 spans 16 residues. Germline CDR1 MDHEN, CDR2 SYDVKM. This record comes from a study of response to subunit inactivated influenza vaccine. One entry per CDR3 protein results from TCRdb running MiXCR on the RT-PCR reads. Here the sample spans 630,000 or so distinct CDR3 sequences, around a sixth being singletons. Notes on the study in general: The authors proposed limited new T cell recruitment per seasonal influenza vaccination.

The receptor was derived from a man aged 50 to 60 who received an inactivated influenza vaccine. Material: PBMCs from blood, obtained approximately 12 days after vaccination. The chain is built from TRBV28 and TRBJ2-6, with D unclear. The DNA of the CDR3 is TGTGCCAGCAGTTTTGTCCGACTCGGAGGGGCCAACGTCCTGACTTTC. Protein product: CASSFVRLGGANVLTF.